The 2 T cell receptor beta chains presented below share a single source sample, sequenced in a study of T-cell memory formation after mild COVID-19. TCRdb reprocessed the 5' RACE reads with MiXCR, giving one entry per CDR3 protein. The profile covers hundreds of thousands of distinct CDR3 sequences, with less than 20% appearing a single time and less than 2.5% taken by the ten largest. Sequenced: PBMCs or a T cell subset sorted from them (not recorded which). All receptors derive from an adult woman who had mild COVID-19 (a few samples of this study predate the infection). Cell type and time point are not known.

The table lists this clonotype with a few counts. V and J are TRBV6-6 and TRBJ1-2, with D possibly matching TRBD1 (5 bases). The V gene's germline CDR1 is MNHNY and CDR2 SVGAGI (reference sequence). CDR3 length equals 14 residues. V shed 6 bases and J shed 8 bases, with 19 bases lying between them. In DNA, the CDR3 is TGTGCCAGCAGCAAAAGGGCAGGGTCAGTGGGCTACACCTTC. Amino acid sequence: CASSKRAGSVGYTF.

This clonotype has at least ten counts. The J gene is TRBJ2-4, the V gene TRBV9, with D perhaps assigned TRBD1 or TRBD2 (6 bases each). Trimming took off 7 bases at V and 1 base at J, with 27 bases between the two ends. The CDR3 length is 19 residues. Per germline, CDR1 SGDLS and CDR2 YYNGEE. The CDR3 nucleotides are TGTGCCAGCGCCCCGGGGGCGGGGCTGCAAGTAGTGGCCAAAAACATTCAGTACTTC. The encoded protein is CASAPGAGLQVVAKNIQYF.